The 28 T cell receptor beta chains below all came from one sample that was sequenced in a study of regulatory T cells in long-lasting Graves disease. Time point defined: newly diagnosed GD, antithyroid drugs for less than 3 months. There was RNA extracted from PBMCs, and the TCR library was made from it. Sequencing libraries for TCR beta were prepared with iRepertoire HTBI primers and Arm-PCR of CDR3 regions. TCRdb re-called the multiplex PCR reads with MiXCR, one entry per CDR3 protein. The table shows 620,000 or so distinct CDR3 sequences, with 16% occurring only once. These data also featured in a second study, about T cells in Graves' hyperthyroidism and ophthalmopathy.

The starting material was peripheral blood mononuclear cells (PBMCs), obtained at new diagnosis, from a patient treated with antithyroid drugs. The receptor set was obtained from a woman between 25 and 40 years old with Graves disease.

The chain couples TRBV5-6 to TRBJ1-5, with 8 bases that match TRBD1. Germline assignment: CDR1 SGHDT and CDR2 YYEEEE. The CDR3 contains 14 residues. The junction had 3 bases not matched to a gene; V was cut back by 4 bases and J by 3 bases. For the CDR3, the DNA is TGTGCCAGCAGCAACAGGGGGGACAATCAGCCCCAGCATTTT. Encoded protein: CASSNRGDNQPQHF.

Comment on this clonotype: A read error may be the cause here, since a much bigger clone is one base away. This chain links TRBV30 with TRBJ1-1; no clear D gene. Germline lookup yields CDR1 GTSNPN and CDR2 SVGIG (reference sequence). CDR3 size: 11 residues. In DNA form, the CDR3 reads TGTGCCCGGAGTCCATTAACTGAAGCTTTCTTT. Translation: CARSPLTEAFF.

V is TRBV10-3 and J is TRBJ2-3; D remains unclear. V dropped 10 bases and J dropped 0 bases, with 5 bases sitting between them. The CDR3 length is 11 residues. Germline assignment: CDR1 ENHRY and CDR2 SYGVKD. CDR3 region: CATSSTDTQYF. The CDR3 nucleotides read TGTGCCACCTCTAGCACAGATACGCAGTATTTT.

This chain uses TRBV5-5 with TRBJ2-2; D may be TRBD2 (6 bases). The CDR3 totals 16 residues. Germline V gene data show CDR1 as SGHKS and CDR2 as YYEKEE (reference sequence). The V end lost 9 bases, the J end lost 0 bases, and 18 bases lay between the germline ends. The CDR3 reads CAKVEGRYANTGELFF. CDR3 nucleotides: TGTGCCAAGGTGGAGGGCAGATACGCGAACACCGGGGAGCTGTTTTTT.

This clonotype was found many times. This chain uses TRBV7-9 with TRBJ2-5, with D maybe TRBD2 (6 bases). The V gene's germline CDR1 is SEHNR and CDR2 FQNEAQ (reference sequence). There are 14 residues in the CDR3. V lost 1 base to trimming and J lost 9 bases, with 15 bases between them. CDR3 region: CASSLVGGVIAQYF. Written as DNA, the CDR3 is TGTGCCAGCAGCTTAGTGGGCGGGGTAATCGCCCAGTACTTC.

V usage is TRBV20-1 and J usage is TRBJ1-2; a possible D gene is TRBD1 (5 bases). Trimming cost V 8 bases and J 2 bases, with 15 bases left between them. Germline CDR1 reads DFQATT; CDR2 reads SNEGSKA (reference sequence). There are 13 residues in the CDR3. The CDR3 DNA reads TGCAGTTCCTCGACAGTGCCGAACTATGGCTACACCTTC. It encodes CSSSTVPNYGYTF.

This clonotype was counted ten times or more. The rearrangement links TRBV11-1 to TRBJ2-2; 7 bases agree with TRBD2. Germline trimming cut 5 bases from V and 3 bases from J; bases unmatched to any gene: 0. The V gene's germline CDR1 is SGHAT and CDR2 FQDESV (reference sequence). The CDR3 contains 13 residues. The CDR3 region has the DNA TGTGCCAGCAGCCGGGGGGACACCGGGGAGCTGTTTTTT. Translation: CASSRGDTGELFF. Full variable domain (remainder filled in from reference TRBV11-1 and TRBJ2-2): EAEVAQSPRYKITEKSQAVAFWCDPISGHATLYWYRQILGQGPELLVQFQDESVVDDSQLPKDRFSAERLKGVDSTLKIQPAELGDSAMYLCASSRGDTGELFFGEGSRLTVL.

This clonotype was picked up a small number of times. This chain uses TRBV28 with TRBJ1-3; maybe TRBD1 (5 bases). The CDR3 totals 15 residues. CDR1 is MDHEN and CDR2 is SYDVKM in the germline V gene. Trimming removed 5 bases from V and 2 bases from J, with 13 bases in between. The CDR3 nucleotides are TGTGCCAGCAGTCCCTTACCAGGGACTGGAAACACCATATATTTT. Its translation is CASSPLPGTGNTIYF.

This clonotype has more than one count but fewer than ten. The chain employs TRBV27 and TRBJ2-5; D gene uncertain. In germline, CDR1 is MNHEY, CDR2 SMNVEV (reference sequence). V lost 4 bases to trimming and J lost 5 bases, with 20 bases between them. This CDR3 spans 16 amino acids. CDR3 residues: CASSSAINHPAETQYF. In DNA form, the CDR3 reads TGTGCCAGCAGTTCGGCTATAAATCACCCCGCGGAGACCCAGTACTTC.

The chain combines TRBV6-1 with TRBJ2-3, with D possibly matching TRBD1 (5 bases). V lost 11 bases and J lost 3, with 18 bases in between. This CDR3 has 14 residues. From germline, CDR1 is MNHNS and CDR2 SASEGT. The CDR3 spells CAGRNGRATDTQYF. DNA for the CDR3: TGTGCCGGGCGCAACGGCAGGGCTACAGATACGCAGTATTTT.

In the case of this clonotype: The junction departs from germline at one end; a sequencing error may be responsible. CDR3 amino acids: CSAGDRGHSTGELFF. In DNA form, the CDR3 reads TGCAGTGCTGGAGACAGGGGACATAGCACCGGGGAGCTGTTTTTT. The chain employs TRBV20-1 and TRBJ2-2, with 8 nucleotides matching TRBD1. CDR3 length: 15 amino acids. Per the germline V gene, CDR1 is DFQATT and CDR2 is SNEGSKA (reference sequence).

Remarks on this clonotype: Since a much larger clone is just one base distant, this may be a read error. The CDR3 bases are TGTGCCAGCAGCGAGGCAGTAAACGGGCAGCCCCAGCATTTT. Protein sequence: CASSEAVNGQPQHF. The V gene is TRBV6-1, the J gene TRBJ1-5; D gene unclear. Per germline, CDR1 MNHNS and CDR2 SASEGT. This CDR3 is built from 14 residues. V shed 6 bases and J shed 7 bases, with 16 bases lying between them.

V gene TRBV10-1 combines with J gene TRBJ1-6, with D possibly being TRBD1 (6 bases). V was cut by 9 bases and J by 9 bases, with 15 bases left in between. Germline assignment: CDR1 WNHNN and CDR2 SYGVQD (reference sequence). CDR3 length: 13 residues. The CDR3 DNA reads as TGCGCCAGTAAGGACAGCGGTGGTTCACCCCTCCACTTT. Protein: CASKDSGGSPLHF.

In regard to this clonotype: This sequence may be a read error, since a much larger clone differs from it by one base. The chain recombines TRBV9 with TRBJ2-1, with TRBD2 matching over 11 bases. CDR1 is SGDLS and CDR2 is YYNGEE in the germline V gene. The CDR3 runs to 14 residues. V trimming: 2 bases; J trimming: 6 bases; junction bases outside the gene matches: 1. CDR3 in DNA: TGTGCCAGCAGCGTTAGCGGGAGGGGCAATGAGCAGTTCTTC. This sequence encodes CASSVSGRGNEQFF.

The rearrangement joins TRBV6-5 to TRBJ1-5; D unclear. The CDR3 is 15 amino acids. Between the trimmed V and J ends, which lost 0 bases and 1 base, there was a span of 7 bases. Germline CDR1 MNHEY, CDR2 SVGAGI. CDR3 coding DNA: TGTGCCAGCAGTTACTCGATCGGGAGCAATCAGCCCCAGCATTTT. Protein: CASSYSIGSNQPQHF.

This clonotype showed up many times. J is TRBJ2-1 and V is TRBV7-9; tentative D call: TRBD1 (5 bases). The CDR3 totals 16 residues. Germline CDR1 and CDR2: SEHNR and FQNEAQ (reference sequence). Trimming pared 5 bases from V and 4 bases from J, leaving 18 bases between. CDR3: CASSPGSGGVYNEQFF. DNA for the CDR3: TGTGCCAGCAGCCCAGGGTCCGGTGGGGTTTACAATGAGCAGTTCTTC.

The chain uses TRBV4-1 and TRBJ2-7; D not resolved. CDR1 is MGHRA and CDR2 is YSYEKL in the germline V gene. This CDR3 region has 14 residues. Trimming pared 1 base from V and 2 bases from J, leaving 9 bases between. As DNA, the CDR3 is TGCGCCAGCAGCCAAGTGAGGCAGGCCTACGAGCAGTACTTC. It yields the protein CASSQVRQAYEQYF.

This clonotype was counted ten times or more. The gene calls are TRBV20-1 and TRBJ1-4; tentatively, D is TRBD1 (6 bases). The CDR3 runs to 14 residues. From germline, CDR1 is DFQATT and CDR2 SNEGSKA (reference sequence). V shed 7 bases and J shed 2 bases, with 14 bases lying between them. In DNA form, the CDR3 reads TGCAGTGGCCAGGGGCGAGCCACTAATGAAAAACTGTTTTTT. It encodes CSGQGRATNEKLFF.

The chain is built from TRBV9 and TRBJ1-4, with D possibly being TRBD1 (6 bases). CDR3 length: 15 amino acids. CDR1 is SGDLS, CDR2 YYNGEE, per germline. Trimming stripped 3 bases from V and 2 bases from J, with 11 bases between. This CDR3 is CASSATGSTNEKLFF. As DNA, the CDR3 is TGTGCCAGCAGCGCCACAGGGAGCACTAATGAAAAACTGTTTTTT.

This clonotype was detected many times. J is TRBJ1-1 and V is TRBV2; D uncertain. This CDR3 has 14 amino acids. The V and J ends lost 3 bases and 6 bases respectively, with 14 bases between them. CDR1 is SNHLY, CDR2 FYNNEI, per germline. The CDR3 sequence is CASSEPPAKAEAFF. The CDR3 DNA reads TGTGCCAGCAGTGAGCCCCCCGCGAAGGCTGAAGCTTTCTTT.

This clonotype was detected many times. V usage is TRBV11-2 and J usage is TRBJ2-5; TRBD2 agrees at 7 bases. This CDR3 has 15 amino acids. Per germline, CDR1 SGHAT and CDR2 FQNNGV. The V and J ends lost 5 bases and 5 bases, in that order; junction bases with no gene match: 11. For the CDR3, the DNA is TGTGCCAGCAGCCCCGGGACTACGACCTGGGAGACCCAGTACTTC. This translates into CASSPGTTTWETQYF. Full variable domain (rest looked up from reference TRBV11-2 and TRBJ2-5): EAGVAQSPRYKIIEKRQSVAFWCNPISGHATLYWYQQILGQGPKLLIQFQNNGVVDDSQLPKDRFSAERLKGVDSTLKIQPAKLEDSAVYLCASSPGTTTWETQYFGPGTRLLVL.

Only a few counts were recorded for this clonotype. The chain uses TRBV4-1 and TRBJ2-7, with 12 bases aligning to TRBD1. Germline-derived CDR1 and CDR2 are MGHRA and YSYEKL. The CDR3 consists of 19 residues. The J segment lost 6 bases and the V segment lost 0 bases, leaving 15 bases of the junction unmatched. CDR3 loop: CASSQDWGVTGTGGFEQYF. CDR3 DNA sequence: TGCGCCAGCAGCCAAGATTGGGGGGTAACCGGGACAGGGGGCTTCGAGCAGTACTTC.

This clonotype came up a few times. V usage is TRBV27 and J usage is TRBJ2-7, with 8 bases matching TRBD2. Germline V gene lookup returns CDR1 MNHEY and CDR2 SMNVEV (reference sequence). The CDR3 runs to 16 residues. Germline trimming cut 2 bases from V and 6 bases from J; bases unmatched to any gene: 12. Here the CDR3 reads CASSLGPGSGRGEQYF. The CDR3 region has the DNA TGTGCCAGCAGTTTAGGTCCCGGGAGCGGGAGAGGCGAGCAGTACTTC.

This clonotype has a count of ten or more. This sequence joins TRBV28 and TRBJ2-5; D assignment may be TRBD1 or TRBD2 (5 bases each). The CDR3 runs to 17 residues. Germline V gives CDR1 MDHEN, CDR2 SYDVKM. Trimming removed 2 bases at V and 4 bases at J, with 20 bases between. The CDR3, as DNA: TGTGCCAGCAGTTTAAGGACGGGACGGGACCAATTAGAGACCCAGTACTTC. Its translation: CASSLRTGRDQLETQYF.

The CDR3 DNA reads TGTGCCAGCAGTTTGGTATATGGCTACACCTTC. Translated: CASSLVYGYTF. V gene TRBV11-2 combines with J gene TRBJ1-2; D remains ambiguous. Trimming took off 6 bases at V and 5 bases at J, with 7 bases between the two ends. There are 11 residues in the CDR3. CDR1 and CDR2 (germline): SGHAT, FQNNGV.

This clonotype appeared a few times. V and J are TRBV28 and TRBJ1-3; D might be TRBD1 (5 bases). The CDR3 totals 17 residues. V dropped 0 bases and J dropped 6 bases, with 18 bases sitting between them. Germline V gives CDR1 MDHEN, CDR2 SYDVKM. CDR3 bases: TGTGCCAGCAGTTTATGGGGCAGGGATATTTCCGAAAACACCATATATTTT. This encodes CASSLWGRDISENTIYF.

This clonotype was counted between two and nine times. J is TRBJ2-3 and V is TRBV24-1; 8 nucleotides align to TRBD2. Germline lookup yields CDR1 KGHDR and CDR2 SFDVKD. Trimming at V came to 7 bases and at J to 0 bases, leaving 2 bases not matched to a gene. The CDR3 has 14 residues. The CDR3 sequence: CATRSSGSTDTQYF. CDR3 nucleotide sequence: TGTGCCACCAGATCTAGCGGGAGCACAGATACGCAGTATTTT.

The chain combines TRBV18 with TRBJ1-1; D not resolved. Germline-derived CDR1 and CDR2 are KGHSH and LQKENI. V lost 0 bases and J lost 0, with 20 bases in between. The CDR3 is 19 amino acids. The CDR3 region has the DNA TGTGCCAGCTCACCACCGTCAAAAATTGGGGTAGTCGTGAACACTGAAGCTTTCTTT. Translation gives CASSPPSKIGVVVNTEAFF. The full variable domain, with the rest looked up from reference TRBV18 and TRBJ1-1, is NAGVMQNPRHLVRRRGQEARLRCSPMKGHSHVYWYRQLPEEGLKFMVYLQKENIIDESGMPKERFSAEFPKEGPSILRIQQVVRGDSAAYFCASSPPSKIGVVVNTEAFFGQGTRLTVV.